Listed below are T cell receptor beta chains from one sample, sequenced in a study of blood T cell repertoires in COVID-19. Produced via immunoSEQ multiplex PCR; TCRdb's table is partial and in-frame only. This table holds tens of thousands of clones, over 75% found once. The sequenced sample was peripheral blood. All receptors derive from a woman aged 80 or over with active COVID-19. Both conserved end residues are part of each CDR3. D genes are given only for firm matches. Where a row states a size, it is once, few, many or the class of an expanded clone; other rows omit it.

CDR3aa: CASRLKLGEEKLFF
CDR3nt: TGTGCCAGCAGACTTAAGTTGGGAGAGGAAAAACTGTTTTTT
abundance: NA
d_gene: NA
len: 14
v_gene: TRBV7-9
j_gene: TRBJ1-4

CDR3aa: CASSQSSGFTDTQYF
CDR3nt: TGCGCCAGCAGCCAGTCTAGCGGGTTCACAGATACGCAGTATTTT
abundance: NA
d_gene: TRBD2
len: 15
v_gene: TRBV4-1
j_gene: TRBJ2-3

CDR3aa: CASSSGTGPYEQYF
CDR3nt: TGTGCCAGTAGTTCCGGGACAGGACCCTACGAGCAGTACTTC
abundance: NA
d_gene: TRBD1
len: 14
v_gene: TRBV19
j_gene: TRBJ2-7

CDR3aa: CASSALGTANTGELFF
CDR3nt: TGTGCCAGCAGCGCACTCGGGACAGCGAACACCGGGGAGCTGTTTTTT
abundance: NA
d_gene: TRBD1
len: 16
v_gene: TRBV7-8
j_gene: TRBJ2-2

CDR3aa: CASRPSGDNQPQHF
CDR3nt: TGTGCCAGCAGGCCGTCCGGGGACAATCAGCCCCAGCATTTT
abundance: NA
d_gene: NA
len: 14
v_gene: TRBV28
j_gene: TRBJ1-5

CDR3aa: CAWRRTSVQFF
CDR3nt: TGTGCCTGGAGGCGGACTAGCGTGCAGTTCTTC
abundance: NA
d_gene: TRBD2
len: 11
v_gene: TRBV30
j_gene: TRBJ2-1

CDR3aa: CASSPRTGRPTGELFF
CDR3nt: TGCGCCAGCAGCCCCCGGACAGGGAGACCCACCGGGGAGCTGTTTTTT
abundance: NA
d_gene: TRBD1
len: 16
v_gene: TRBV4-1
j_gene: TRBJ2-2

CDR3aa: CASSSQGVKPSYNEQFF
CDR3nt: TGTGCCAGCAGCTCACAGGGGGTAAAGCCTTCCTACAATGAGCAGTTCTTC
abundance: NA
d_gene: TRBD1
len: 17
v_gene: TRBV7-9
j_gene: TRBJ2-1

CDR3aa: CASSQLRQRTDTQYF
CDR3nt: TGCGCCAGCAGCCAACTCCGACAGCGCACAGATACGCAGTATTTT
abundance: few
d_gene: NA
len: 15
v_gene: TRBV4-1
j_gene: TRBJ2-3

CDR3aa: CATRGDRGNSNQPQHF
CDR3nt: TGTGCCACGCGAGGGGACAGGGGTAATAGCAATCAGCCCCAGCATTTT
abundance: NA
d_gene: TRBD1
len: 16
v_gene: TRBV19
j_gene: TRBJ1-5

CDR3aa: CASSRTGGNEKLFF
CDR3nt: TGTGCCAGCAGTCGGACAGGGGGGAATGAAAAACTGTTTTTT
abundance: NA
d_gene: TRBD1
len: 14
v_gene: TRBV2
j_gene: TRBJ1-4

CDR3aa: CASSQTSGTGELFF
CDR3nt: TGTGCCAGCAGCCAAACGTCAGGCACCGGGGAGCTGTTTTTT
abundance: NA
d_gene: NA
len: 14
v_gene: TRBV3-1/TRBV3-2
j_gene: TRBJ2-2

CDR3aa: CASSVEAGSGRFGETQYF
CDR3nt: TGCGCCAGCAGTGTAGAAGCGGGGAGCGGGAGGTTCGGGGAGACCCAGTACTTC
abundance: NA
d_gene: TRBD2
len: 18
v_gene: TRBV10-2
j_gene: TRBJ2-5

CDR3aa: CASSPTSGGPYEQYF
CDR3nt: TGTGCCAGCAGTCCGACTAGCGGGGGCCCCTACGAGCAGTACTTC
abundance: NA
d_gene: TRBD2
len: 15
v_gene: TRBV6-5
j_gene: TRBJ2-7

CDR3aa: CASTPESIYYVEKLFF
CDR3nt: TGTGCCAGCACCCCCGAGTCGATCTATTACGTTGAAAAACTGTTTTTT
abundance: NA
d_gene: NA
len: 16
v_gene: TRBV11-2
j_gene: TRBJ1-4

CDR3aa: CASLGRGYEQYF
CDR3nt: TGTGCCAGTCTCGGCAGAGGATACGAGCAGTACTTC
abundance: once
d_gene: NA
len: 12
v_gene: TRBV19
j_gene: TRBJ2-7

CDR3aa: CASSQVRPGGGSPLYF
CDR3nt: TGTGCCAGCAGCCAAGTTAGGCCCGGTGGCGGGAGTCCCCTGTACTTC
abundance: NA
d_gene: TRBD2
len: 16
v_gene: TRBV14
j_gene: TRBJ2-4

CDR3aa: CSVAGTNYGYTF
CDR3nt: TGCAGCGTAGCGGGGACCAACTATGGCTACACCTTC
abundance: NA
d_gene: NA
len: 12
v_gene: TRBV29-1
j_gene: TRBJ1-2

CDR3aa: CASSPRREQFF
CDR3nt: TGTGCCAGCAGTCCCCGTCGGGAGCAGTTCTTC
abundance: once
d_gene: NA
len: 11
v_gene: TRBV6-5
j_gene: TRBJ2-1

CDR3aa: CASNSGTGDNEQFF
CDR3nt: TGCGCCAGCAACTCCGGGACGGGAGACAATGAGCAGTTCTTC
abundance: NA
d_gene: NA
len: 14
v_gene: TRBV5-1
j_gene: TRBJ2-1

CDR3aa: CASGLDPTGGYPEAFF
CDR3nt: TGTGCTAGTGGTTTGGACCCGACAGGGGGATATCCTGAAGCTTTCTTT
abundance: NA
d_gene: TRBD1
len: 16
v_gene: TRBV12-5
j_gene: TRBJ1-1

CDR3aa: CASMTAGAYGYTF
CDR3nt: TGTGCCAGCATGACGGCAGGGGCCTATGGCTACACCTTC
abundance: NA
d_gene: NA
len: 13
v_gene: TRBV28
j_gene: TRBJ1-2

CDR3aa: CASSTYRQGTGQETQYF
CDR3nt: TGTGCCAGCAGTACCTACCGACAGGGGACAGGGCAAGAGACCCAGTACTTC
abundance: NA
d_gene: TRBD1
len: 17
v_gene: TRBV19
j_gene: TRBJ2-5

CDR3aa: CASSGAGGGNTIYF
CDR3nt: TGTGCCAGCAGTGGGGCAGGGGGCGGGAACACCATATATTTT
abundance: NA
d_gene: TRBD1
len: 14
v_gene: TRBV25-1
j_gene: TRBJ1-3

CDR3aa: CAGSAERRDTQYF
CDR3nt: TGTGCGGGGAGCGCGGAGCGGAGAGATACGCAGTATTTT
abundance: NA
d_gene: NA
len: 13
v_gene: TRBV2
j_gene: TRBJ2-3

CDR3aa: CASSSRTSYEQYF
CDR3nt: TGTGCCAGCAGTTCCCGGACATCCTACGAGCAGTACTTC
abundance: NA
d_gene: NA
len: 13
v_gene: TRBV6-6
j_gene: TRBJ2-7

CDR3aa: CASSLAGSYGYTF
CDR3nt: TGTGCCAGCAGCCTAGCGGGAAGCTATGGCTACACCTTC
abundance: NA
d_gene: NA
len: 13
v_gene: TRBV12-3/TRBV12-4
j_gene: TRBJ1-2

CDR3aa: CASSEQTGPETQYF
CDR3nt: TGTGCCAGCAGTGAACAGACAGGCCCGGAGACCCAGTACTTC
abundance: NA
d_gene: NA
len: 14
v_gene: TRBV6-1
j_gene: TRBJ2-5

CDR3aa: CSASVGATNEKLFF
CDR3nt: TGCAGTGCTAGTGTAGGGGCGACTAATGAAAAACTGTTTTTT
abundance: once
d_gene: NA
len: 14
v_gene: TRBV20-1
j_gene: TRBJ1-4

CDR3aa: CASGLRLWDRALNTEAFF
CDR3nt: TGTGCTAGTGGTTTGCGTCTTTGGGACAGAGCGTTGAACACTGAAGCTTTCTTT
abundance: NA
d_gene: TRBD1
len: 18
v_gene: TRBV12-5
j_gene: TRBJ1-1

CDR3aa: CSVDPATAHEAFF
CDR3nt: TGCAGCGTTGACCCTGCGACAGCCCATGAAGCTTTCTTT
abundance: NA
d_gene: NA
len: 13
v_gene: TRBV29-1
j_gene: TRBJ1-1

CDR3aa: CASSENRGGDQYF
CDR3nt: TGTGCCAGCAGTGAGAACAGGGGTGGAGACCAGTACTTC
abundance: NA
d_gene: TRBD1
len: 13
v_gene: TRBV2
j_gene: TRBJ2-5

CDR3aa: CASSLTSGSFNEQYF
CDR3nt: TGCGCCAGCAGCTTGACTAGCGGGTCCTTTAACGAGCAGTACTTC
abundance: NA
d_gene: TRBD2
len: 15
v_gene: TRBV5-1
j_gene: TRBJ2-7

CDR3aa: CASSQVGTEAFF
CDR3nt: TGTGCCAGCAGCCAAGTCGGTACTGAAGCTTTCTTT
abundance: NA
d_gene: NA
len: 12
v_gene: TRBV3-1/TRBV3-2
j_gene: TRBJ1-1

CDR3aa: CASSRRDSRTDTQYF
CDR3nt: TGTGCCAGCAGCCGACGGGACTCCCGCACAGATACGCAGTATTTT
abundance: NA
d_gene: NA
len: 15
v_gene: TRBV27
j_gene: TRBJ2-3

CDR3aa: CASSKTSGGGSYEQYF
CDR3nt: TGCGCCAGCAGCAAGACTAGCGGAGGGGGCTCCTACGAGCAGTACTTC
abundance: NA
d_gene: TRBD2
len: 16
v_gene: TRBV5-1
j_gene: TRBJ2-7

CDR3aa: CASSSQGNGNTIYF
CDR3nt: TGCGCCAGCAGCTCGCAGGGGAATGGAAACACCATATATTTT
abundance: NA
d_gene: NA
len: 14
v_gene: TRBV5-1
j_gene: TRBJ1-3

CDR3aa: CASGVGSYSPLHF
CDR3nt: TGTGCCAGCGGGGTAGGGAGTTATTCACCCCTCCACTTT
abundance: NA
d_gene: NA
len: 13
v_gene: TRBV27
j_gene: TRBJ1-6

CDR3aa: CASSRRPGGGAEAFF
CDR3nt: TGTGCCAGCAGCCGTAGGCCAGGAGGAGGTGCTGAAGCTTTCTTT
abundance: NA
d_gene: NA
len: 15
v_gene: TRBV27
j_gene: TRBJ1-1

CDR3aa: CASRARTDQPQHF
CDR3nt: TGTGCCAGCAGGGCCCGGACAGATCAGCCCCAGCATTTT
abundance: NA
d_gene: NA
len: 13
v_gene: TRBV2
j_gene: TRBJ1-5

CDR3aa: CASTLRDRDTGELFF
CDR3nt: TGTGCCAGCACCCTCCGTGACAGGGATACCGGGGAGCTGTTTTTT
abundance: NA
d_gene: TRBD1
len: 15
v_gene: TRBV6-5
j_gene: TRBJ2-2

CDR3aa: CASSPSSSSNQPQHF
CDR3nt: TGTGCCAGCAGCCCATCCAGTTCGAGCAATCAGCCCCAGCATTTT
abundance: NA
d_gene: NA
len: 15
v_gene: TRBV4-2
j_gene: TRBJ1-5

CDR3aa: CASSSTATGVWEQYF
CDR3nt: TGTGCCAGCAGCTCGACCGCCACAGGGGTTTGGGAGCAGTACTTC
abundance: NA
d_gene: TRBD1
len: 15
v_gene: TRBV7-6
j_gene: TRBJ2-7

CDR3aa: CASSKGYSHYEQYF
CDR3nt: TGTGCCAGCAGCAAAGGATACAGTCACTACGAGCAGTACTTC
abundance: NA
d_gene: NA
len: 14
v_gene: TRBV21-1
j_gene: TRBJ2-7

CDR3aa: CASSVFRGSTTDTQYF
CDR3nt: TGTGCCAGCAGTGTCTTTCGGGGGAGCACCACAGATACGCAGTATTTT
abundance: NA
d_gene: NA
len: 16
v_gene: TRBV2
j_gene: TRBJ2-3

CDR3aa: CASRSGQVATGELFF
CDR3nt: TGTGCCAGCCGTTCGGGACAGGTGGCCACCGGGGAGCTGTTTTTT
abundance: NA
d_gene: TRBD1
len: 15
v_gene: TRBV5-4
j_gene: TRBJ2-2

CDR3aa: CASSPDTGGGELFF
CDR3nt: TGTGCCAGCAGTCCGGACACAGGCGGCGGGGAGCTGTTTTTT
abundance: NA
d_gene: NA
len: 14
v_gene: TRBV2
j_gene: TRBJ2-2

CDR3aa: CASRIVQQGDGYTF
CDR3nt: TGTGCCAGCAGAATTGTACAGCAAGGTGATGGCTACACCTTC
abundance: NA
d_gene: NA
len: 14
v_gene: TRBV6-5
j_gene: TRBJ1-2

CDR3aa: CASSFAGGGTGELFF
CDR3nt: TGTGCCAGCAGCTTCGCGGGAGGGGGCACCGGGGAGCTGTTTTTT
abundance: NA
d_gene: TRBD2
len: 15
v_gene: TRBV7-8
j_gene: TRBJ2-2